This T cell receptor beta chain originates from a study of control samples from healthy donors and cancer patients. V lost 4 bases and J 3 bases, leaving 13 bases between the germline ends. The germline V gene encodes CDR1 MGHRA and CDR2 YSYEKL. CDR3 length: 14 residues. The repertoire was sequenced with immunoSEQ multiplex PCR; TCRdb's copy has only in-frame clones and lacks some. The top ten clones hold 1.4% to 1.5% of a sample with 170,000 or so clones, over 80% of them seen once. Sequencing was carried out using blood. The TCR comes from a man younger than 30 in good health. The chain uses TRBV4-1 and TRBJ2-7; D is perhaps TRBD1 (6 bases). The CDR3 DNA follows: TGCGCCAGCAGCCCGACAGGTCGGAACTACGAGCAGTACTTC. Protein product: CASSPTGRNYEQYF.